The 2 T cell receptor beta chains listed next were all sequenced from one sample in a study of shared clonotypes between healthy human individuals. Sequencing was performed with immunoSEQ multiplex PCR; in TCRdb, only in-frame clones are kept and a portion is missing. The table lists a few million clones, more than 80% of them singletons. Specimen: naive CD4+ T cells from PBMCs. Subset in this sample: CD45RA+ positively selected. These receptors were taken from a man between 18 and 35 years old in good health. Some clones in this sample may be carry-over from other donors' samples.

DNA of the CDR3: TGCAGCGTTGCAGGGGCAGGCACAGATACGCAGTATTTT. Amino acids: CSVAGAGTDTQYF. The rearrangement links TRBV29-1 to TRBJ2-3; possible D gene TRBD1, 6 bases. V lost 4 bases to trimming and J lost 1 base, with 9 bases between them. Germline CDR1 is SQVTM and CDR2 is ANQGSEA. CDR3 length: 13 residues.

The V gene is TRBV7-2, the J gene TRBJ1-5; no firm D call. The CDR3 is 13 residues long. From germline, CDR1 is SGHTA and CDR2 FQGNSA. V was shortened by 4 bases and J by 5 bases, with 9 bases between the two germline ends. Written as DNA, the CDR3 is TGTGCCAGCAGCTCGGCACTTTATCAGCCCCAGCATTTT. Amino acids: CASSSALYQPQHF.